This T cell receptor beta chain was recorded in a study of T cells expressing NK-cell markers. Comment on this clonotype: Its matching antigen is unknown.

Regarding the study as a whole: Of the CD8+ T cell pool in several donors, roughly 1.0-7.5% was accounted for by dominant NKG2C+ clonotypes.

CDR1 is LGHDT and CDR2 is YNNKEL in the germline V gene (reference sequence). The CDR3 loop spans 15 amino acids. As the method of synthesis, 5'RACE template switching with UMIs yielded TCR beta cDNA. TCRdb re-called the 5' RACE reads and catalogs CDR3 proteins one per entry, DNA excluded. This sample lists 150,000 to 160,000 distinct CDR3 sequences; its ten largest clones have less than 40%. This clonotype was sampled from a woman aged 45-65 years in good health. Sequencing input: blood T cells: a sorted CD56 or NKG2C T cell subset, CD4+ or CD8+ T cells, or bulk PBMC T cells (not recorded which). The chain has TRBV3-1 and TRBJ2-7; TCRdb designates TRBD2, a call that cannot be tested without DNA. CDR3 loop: CASSGGDQGTYEQYF.